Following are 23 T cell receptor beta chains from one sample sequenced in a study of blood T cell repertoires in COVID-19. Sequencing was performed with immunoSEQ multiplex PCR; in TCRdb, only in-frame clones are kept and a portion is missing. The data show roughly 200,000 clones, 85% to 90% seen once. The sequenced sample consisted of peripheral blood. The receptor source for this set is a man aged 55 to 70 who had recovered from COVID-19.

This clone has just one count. The CDR3: CASSLWTGGGYGYTF. The CDR3 coding sequence is TGTGCCAGCAGCTTGTGGACAGGCGGTGGCTATGGCTACACCTTC. The V call is TRBV5-6, the J call TRBJ1-2; 7 bases line up with TRBD1. From germline, CDR1 is SGHDT and CDR2 YYEEEE. The CDR3 has 15 amino acids. V shed 1 base, J shed 4 bases, and the junction held 7 bases outside the gene matches.

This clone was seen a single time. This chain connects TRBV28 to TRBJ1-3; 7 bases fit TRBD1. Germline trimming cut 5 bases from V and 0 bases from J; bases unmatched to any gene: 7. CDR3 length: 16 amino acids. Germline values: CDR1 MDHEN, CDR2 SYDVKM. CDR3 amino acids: CASSPTGVLSGNTIYF. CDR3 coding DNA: TGTGCCAGCAGTCCAACAGGGGTCCTCTCTGGAAACACCATATATTTT.

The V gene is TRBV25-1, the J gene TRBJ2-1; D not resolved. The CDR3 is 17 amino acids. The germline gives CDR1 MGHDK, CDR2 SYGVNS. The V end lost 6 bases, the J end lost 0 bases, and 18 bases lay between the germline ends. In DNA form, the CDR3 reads TGTGCCAGCAGCCCTAGACCGGGTTTGGGCTCCTACAATGAGCAGTTCTTC. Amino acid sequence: CASSPRPGLGSYNEQFF.

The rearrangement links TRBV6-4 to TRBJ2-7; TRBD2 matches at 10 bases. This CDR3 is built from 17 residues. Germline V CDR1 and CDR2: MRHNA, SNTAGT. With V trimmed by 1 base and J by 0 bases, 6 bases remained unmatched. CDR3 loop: CASSDLTSGVSSYEQYF. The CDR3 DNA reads TGTGCCAGCAGTGACTTAACTAGCGGGGTGAGCTCCTACGAGCAGTACTTC.

CDR3 in amino acids: CASSPDPGGYGYTF. The CDR3 DNA sequence: TGTGCCAGCAGCCCCGACCCGGGTGGCTATGGCTACACCTTC. The chain joins TRBV7-9 to TRBJ1-2; D is uncertain. The CDR3 extends over 14 amino acids. Germline V CDR1 and CDR2: SEHNR, FQNEAQ (reference sequence). With 5 bases removed from V and 4 bases from J, the gap between germline ends came to 14 bases.

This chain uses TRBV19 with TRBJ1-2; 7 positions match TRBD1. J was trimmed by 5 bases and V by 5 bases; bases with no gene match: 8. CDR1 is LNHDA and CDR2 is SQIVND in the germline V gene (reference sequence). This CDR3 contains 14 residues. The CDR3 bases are TGTGCCAGTAGTTCAGACAGGGTAGGGTATGGCTACACCTTC. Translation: CASSSDRVGYGYTF.

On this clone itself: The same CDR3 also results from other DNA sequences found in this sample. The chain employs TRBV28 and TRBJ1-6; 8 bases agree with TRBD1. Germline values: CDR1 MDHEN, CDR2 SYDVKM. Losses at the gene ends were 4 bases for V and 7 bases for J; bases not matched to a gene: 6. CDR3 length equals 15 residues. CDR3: CASSSGQGGNSPLHF. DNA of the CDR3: TGTGCCAGCAGTTCCGGACAGGGTGGGAATTCACCCCTCCACTTT.

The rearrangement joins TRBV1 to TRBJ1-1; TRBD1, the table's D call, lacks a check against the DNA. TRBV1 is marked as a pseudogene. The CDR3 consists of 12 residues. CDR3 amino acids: CTSSQEARGAFF. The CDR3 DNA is TGCACCAGCAGCCAAGAGGCAAGGGGCGCTTTCTTT.

The CDR3, as DNA: TGTGCCAGCAGCTTAGTGGTTGGGACAGGTTTCATGAACACTGAAGCTTTCTTT. Protein sequence: CASSLVVGTGFMNTEAFF. V usage is TRBV7-6 and J usage is TRBJ1-1; TRBD1 aligns across 8 bases. Germline V gives CDR1 SGHVS, CDR2 FNYEAQ. The CDR3 covers 18 residues. V was pared by 1 base and J by 0 bases, with 10 bases of the junction left unmatched.

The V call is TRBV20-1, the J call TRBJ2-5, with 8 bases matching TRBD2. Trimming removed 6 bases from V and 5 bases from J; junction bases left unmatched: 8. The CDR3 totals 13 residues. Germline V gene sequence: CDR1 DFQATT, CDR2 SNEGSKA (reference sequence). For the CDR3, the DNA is TGCAGTGCCAGTCGACTAGCGTTGGAGACCCAGTACTTC. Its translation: CSASRLALETQYF.

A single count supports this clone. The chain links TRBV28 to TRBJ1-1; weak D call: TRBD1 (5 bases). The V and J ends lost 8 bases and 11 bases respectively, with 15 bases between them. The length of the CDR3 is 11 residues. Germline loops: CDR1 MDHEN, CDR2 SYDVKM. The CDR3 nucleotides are TGTGCCAGCTCATACCGGGGGGGTGCTTTCTTT. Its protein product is CASSYRGGAFF. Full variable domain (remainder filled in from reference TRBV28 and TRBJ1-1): DVKVTQSSRYLVKRTGEKVFLECVQDMDHENMFWYRQDPGLGLRLIYFSYDVKMKEKGDIPEGYSVSREKKERFSLILESASTNQTSMYLCASSYRGGAFFGQGTRLTVV.

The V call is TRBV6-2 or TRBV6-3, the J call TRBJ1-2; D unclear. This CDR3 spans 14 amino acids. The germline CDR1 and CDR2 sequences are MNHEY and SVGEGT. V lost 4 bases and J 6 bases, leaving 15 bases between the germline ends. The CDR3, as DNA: TGTGCCAGCAGTTCTTACTCGAGCCGGGATGGCTACACCTTC. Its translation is CASSSYSSRDGYTF.

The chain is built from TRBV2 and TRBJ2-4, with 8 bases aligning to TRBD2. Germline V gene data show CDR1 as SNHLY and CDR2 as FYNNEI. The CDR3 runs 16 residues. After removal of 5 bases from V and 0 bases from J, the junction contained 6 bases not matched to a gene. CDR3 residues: CASSPQRGLAKNIQYF. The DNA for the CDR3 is TGTGCCAGCAGTCCGCAGCGGGGGCTAGCCAAAAACATTCAGTACTTC.

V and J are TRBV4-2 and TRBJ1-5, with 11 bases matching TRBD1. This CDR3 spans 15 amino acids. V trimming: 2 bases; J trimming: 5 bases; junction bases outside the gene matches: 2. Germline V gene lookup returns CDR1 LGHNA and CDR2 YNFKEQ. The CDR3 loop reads CASSQQDRGHQPQHF. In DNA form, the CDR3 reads TGTGCCAGCAGCCAACAGGACAGGGGGCATCAGCCCCAGCATTTT.

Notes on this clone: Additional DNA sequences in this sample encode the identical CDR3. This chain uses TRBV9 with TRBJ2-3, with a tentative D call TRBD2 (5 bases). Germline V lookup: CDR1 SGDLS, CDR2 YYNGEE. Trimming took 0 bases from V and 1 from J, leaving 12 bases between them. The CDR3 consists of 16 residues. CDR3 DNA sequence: TGTGCCAGCAGCGTAGCCCCCAGCGGTGGCACAGATACGCAGTATTTT. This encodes CASSVAPSGGTDTQYF.

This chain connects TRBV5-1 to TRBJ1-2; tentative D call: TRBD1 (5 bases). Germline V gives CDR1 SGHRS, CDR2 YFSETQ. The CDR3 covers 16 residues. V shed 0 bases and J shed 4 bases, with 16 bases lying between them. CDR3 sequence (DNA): TGCGCCAGCAGCTTGGGGGCAGGGCCCCTTGCCTATGGCTACACCTTC. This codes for CASSLGAGPLAYGYTF.

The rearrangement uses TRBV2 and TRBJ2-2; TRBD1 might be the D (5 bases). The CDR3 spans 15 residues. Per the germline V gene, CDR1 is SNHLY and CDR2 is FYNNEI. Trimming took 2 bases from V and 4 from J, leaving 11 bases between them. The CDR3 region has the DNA TGTGCCAGCAGTGAACAGGGTTTAGGCACCGGGGAGCTGTTTTTT. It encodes CASSEQGLGTGELFF.

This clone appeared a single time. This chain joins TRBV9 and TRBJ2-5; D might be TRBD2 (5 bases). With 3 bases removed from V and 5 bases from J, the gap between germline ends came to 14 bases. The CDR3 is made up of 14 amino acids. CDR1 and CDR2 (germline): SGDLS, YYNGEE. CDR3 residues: CASSADHGGETQYF. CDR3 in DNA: TGTGCCAGCAGCGCCGATCATGGCGGGGAGACCCAGTACTTC.

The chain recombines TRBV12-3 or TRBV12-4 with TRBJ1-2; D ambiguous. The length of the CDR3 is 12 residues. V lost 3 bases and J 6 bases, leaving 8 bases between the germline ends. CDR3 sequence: CASSFLSDGYTF. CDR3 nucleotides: TGTGCCAGCAGTTTCCTTTCCGATGGCTACACCTTC.

The chain's CDR3 is CASKSLAGVWETQYF. Here the CDR3 DNA reads TGTGCCAGCAAATCACTAGCGGGGGTCTGGGAGACCCAGTACTTC. The chain links TRBV2 to TRBJ2-5; 11 bases are shared with TRBD2. Germline V gene sequence: CDR1 SNHLY, CDR2 FYNNEI. The V gene end was trimmed by 7 bases and the J gene end by 5 bases; junction bases not matched to a gene: 9. The CDR3 consists of 15 residues.

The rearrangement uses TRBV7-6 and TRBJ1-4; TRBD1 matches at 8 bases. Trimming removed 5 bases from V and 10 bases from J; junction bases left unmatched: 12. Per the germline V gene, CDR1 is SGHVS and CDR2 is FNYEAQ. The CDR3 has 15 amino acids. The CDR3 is CASSRRTGQSGKLFF. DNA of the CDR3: TGTGCCAGCAGCAGGCGGACAGGGCAATCAGGAAAACTGTTTTTT.

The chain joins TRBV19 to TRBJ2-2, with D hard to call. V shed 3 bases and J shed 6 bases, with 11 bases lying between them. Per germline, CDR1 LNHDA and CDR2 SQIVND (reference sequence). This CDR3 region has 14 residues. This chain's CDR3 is CASSISRLPGELFF. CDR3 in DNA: TGTGCCAGTAGTATCAGCAGGTTGCCCGGGGAGCTGTTTTTT.

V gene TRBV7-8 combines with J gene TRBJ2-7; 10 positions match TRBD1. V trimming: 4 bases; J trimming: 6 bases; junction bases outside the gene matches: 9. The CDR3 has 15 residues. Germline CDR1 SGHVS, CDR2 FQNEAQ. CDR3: CASSSTGTGVGEQYF. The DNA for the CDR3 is TGTGCCAGCAGCTCAACCGGGACAGGGGTGGGCGAGCAGTACTTC.